The 2 T cell receptor beta chains presented below share a single source sample, sequenced in a study of cytomegalovirus exposure and HLA in healthy donors. PCR used 60 Vbeta primers and 13 Jbeta primers. Method: immunoSEQ multiplex PCR; TCRdb's copy keeps in-frame clones and lacks some. Of roughly 160,000 clones in the sample, roughly three quarters are singletons; the top ten hold 3.1%. Specimen: PBMCs. The receptors come from a woman between 45 and 65 years old in good health and CMV-seropositive.

This chain uses TRBV5-6 with TRBJ1-4, with 9 bases matching TRBD1. Germline V gene lookup returns CDR1 SGHDT and CDR2 YYEEEE. The CDR3 has 15 amino acids. V dropped 3 bases and J dropped 8; count of bases not matched to a gene: 8. The CDR3 DNA follows: TGTGCCAGCAGCTCGACCGGGACAGGGTACGAAAAACTGTTTTTT. Residues: CASSSTGTGYEKLFF.

This clone was counted a few times. The CDR3 nucleotides read TGCGCCAGCAAAGGGGCGCAGGGCCCCAATGAAAAACTGTTTTTT. Translated, it gives CASKGAQGPNEKLFF. This chain links TRBV5-1 with TRBJ1-4, with D possibly being TRBD1 (5 bases). CDR3 size: 15 residues. V lost 6 bases and J 5 bases, leaving 17 bases between the germline ends. The germline gives CDR1 SGHRS, CDR2 YFSETQ.